The clone carrying this T cell receptor (beta chain) has a count of ten or more. Primed by a sample-barcoded 5' primer and a J-beta primer mix, a second PCR proceeded for about 7 to 11 cycles. From the 5' RACE reads, TCRdb called clonotypes with MiXCR, one entry per CDR3 protein. The sample consists of hundreds of thousands of distinct CDR3 sequences, over 45% of them appearing once. Germline V CDR1 and CDR2: KGHDR, SFDVKD. J was trimmed by 5 bases and V by 1 base; bases with no gene match: 6. CDR3 length equals 15 residues. The data stem from a study of blood T cells in healthy people across ages. The rearrangement joins TRBV24-1 to TRBJ2-5; 7 nucleotides align to TRBD1. The clonotype comes from a woman in her sixties in good health. The sequenced sample consisted of blood. CDR3 nucleotide sequence: TGTGCCACCAGTGATTTCGGGGACAGAGGGGAGACCCAGTACTTC. It specifies CATSDFGDRGETQYF.